This T cell receptor beta chain is from a study of shared clonotypes between healthy human individuals. Turning to the study itself: Aged 18 to 49, the donors were two women and three men. The plates for each donor numbered three CD4 naive, three CD4 memory, two CD8 naive and one CD8 memory.

Study results and caveats: Estimated richness was generally greater in naive than memory subsets. About 5% was the fraction of naive CD4 clonotypes found shared across a few donors.

Clones were sequenced by immunoSEQ multiplex PCR, and TCRdb holds only the in-frame ones, with some missing. The sample comprises more than 2,000,000 clones, approximately 95% of which are singletons, and 0.39% rests with the top ten. Comments on this clone: Antigen: not known.

The TCR originated in a man aged 18 to 30 in good health. Some clones in this sample may be carry-over from other donors' samples. Sequencing used naive CD4+ T cells from PBMCs. Subset reported: CD45RA+ positively selected.

In DNA form, the CDR3 reads TGTGCCATTCGTGGAGGCTCCTCGAACACCGGGGAGCTGTTTTTT. This codes for CAIRGGSSNTGELFF. The chain has TRBV5-5 and TRBJ2-2, with D tentatively TRBD2 (5 bases). Germline assignment: CDR1 SGHKS and CDR2 YYEKEE (reference sequence). The CDR3 has 15 amino acids. Trimming pared 9 bases from V and 0 bases from J, leaving 15 bases between.